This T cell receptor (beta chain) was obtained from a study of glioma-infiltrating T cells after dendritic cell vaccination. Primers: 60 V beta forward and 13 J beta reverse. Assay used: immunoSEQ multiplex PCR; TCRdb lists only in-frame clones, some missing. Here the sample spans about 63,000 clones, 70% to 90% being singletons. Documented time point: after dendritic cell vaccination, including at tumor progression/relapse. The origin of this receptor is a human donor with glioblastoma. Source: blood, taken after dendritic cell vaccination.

CDR3 region: CASSELDSGQGFTGELFF. The CDR3 DNA is TGTGCCAGCAGTGAATTGGATTCGGGACAGGGTTTTACCGGGGAGCTGTTTTTT. This chain uses TRBV25-1 with TRBJ2-2, with TRBD1 matching 9 bases. The CDR3 runs 18 residues. Germline loops: CDR1 MGHDK, CDR2 SYGVNS. Germline trimming cut 1 base from V and 5 bases from J; bases unmatched to any gene: 11.